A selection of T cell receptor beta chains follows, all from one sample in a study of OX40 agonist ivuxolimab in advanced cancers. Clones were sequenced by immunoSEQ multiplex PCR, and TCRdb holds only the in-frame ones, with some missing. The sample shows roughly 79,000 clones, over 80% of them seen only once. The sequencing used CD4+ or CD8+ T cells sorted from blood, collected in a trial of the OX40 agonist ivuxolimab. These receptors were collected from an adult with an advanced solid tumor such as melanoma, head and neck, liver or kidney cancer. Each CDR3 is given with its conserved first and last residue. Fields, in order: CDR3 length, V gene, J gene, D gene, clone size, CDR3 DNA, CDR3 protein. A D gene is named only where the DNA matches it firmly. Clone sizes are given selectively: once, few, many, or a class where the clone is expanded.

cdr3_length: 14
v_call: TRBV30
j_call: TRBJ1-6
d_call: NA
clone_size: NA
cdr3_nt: TGTGCCTGGAGTGGAGACAGACTAAATTCACCCCTCCACTTT
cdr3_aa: CAWSGDRLNSPLHF

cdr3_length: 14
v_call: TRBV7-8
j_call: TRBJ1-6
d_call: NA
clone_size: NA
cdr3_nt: TGTGCCAGCAGCGACCGAGGGCGAGGATCACCCCTCCACTTT
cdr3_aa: CASSDRGRGSPLHF

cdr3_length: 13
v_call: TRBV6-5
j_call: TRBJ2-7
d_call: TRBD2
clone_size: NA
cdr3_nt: TGTGCCAGCAGTTACCTAGCGGGCAACGAGCAGTACTTC
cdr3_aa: CASSYLAGNEQYF

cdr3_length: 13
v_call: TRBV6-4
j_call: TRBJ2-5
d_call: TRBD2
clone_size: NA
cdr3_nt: TGTGCCAGCAGTGGGACTAGCGAGGAGACCCAGTACTTC
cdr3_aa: CASSGTSEETQYF

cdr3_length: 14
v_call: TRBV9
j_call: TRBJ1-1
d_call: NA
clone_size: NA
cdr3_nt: TGTGCCAGCAGCGTACAGGGCATGAACACTGAAGCTTTCTTT
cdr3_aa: CASSVQGMNTEAFF

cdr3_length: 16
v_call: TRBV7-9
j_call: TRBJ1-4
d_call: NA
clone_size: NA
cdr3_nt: TGTGCCAGCAGCCGGGGCGACGGAGCAACTAATGAAAAACTGTTTTTT
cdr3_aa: CASSRGDGATNEKLFF

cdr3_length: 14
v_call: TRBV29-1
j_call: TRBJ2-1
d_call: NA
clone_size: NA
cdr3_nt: TGCAGCGTTGAACTTGGGGGGCGCATAAATGAGCAGTTCTTC
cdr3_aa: CSVELGGRINEQFF

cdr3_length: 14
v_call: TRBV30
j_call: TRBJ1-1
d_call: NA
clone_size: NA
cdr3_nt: TGTGCCTGGAGTGGATCAACGGGGGGAACTGAAGCTTTCTTT
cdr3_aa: CAWSGSTGGTEAFF

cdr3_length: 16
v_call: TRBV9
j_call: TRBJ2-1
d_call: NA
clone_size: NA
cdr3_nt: TGTGCCAGCAGCGGTCGGGGGTCTCTGCCCGCGGATGAGCAGTTCTTC
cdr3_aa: CASSGRGSLPADEQFF

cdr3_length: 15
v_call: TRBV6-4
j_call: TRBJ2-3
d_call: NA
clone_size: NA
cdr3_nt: TGTGCCAGCGGTTTTGCGGGATCCAACGCAGATACGCAGTATTTT
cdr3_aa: CASGFAGSNADTQYF

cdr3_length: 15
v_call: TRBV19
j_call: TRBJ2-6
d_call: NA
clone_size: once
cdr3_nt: TGTGCCAGTAGGACGGTTAGCTCTGGGGCCAACGTCCTGACTTTC
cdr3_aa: CASRTVSSGANVLTF

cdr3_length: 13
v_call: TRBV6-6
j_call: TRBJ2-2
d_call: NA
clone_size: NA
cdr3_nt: TGTGCCAGCAGGGCAAGAACCACCGGGGAGCTATTTTTT
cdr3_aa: CASRARTTGELFF

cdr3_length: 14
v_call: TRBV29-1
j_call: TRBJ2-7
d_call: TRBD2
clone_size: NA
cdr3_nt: TGCAGCGTCAGTGAGCGGGAGTTCCCCTACGAGCAGTACTTC
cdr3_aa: CSVSEREFPYEQYF

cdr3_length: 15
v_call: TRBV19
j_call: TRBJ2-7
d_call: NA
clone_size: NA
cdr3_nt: TGTGCCAGTAGTACGACCCGGGACACCCTATACGAGCAGTACTTC
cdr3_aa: CASSTTRDTLYEQYF

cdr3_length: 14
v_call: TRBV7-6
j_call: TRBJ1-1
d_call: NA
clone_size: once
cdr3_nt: TGTGCCAGCAGCTCCTGGACAGTAAAGACTGAAGCTTTCTTT
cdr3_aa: CASSSWTVKTEAFF

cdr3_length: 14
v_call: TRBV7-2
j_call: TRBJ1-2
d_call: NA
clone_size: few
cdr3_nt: TGTGCCAGCAGCTTAGACCCCCGATCCTATGGCTACACCTTC
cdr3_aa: CASSLDPRSYGYTF

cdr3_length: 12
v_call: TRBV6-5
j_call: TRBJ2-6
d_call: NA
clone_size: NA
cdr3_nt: TGTGCCAGCAATCCTGGGGCCAACGTCCTGACTTTC
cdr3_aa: CASNPGANVLTF

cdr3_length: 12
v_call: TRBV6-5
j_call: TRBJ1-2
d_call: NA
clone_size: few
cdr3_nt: TGTGCCAGCAGGTTCGGAGGCCAAGGCTACACCTTC
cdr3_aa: CASRFGGQGYTF

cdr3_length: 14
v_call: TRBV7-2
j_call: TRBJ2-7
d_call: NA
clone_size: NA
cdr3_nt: TGTGCCAGCAGCACCCGGCAGGGGATCCACGAGCAGTACTTC
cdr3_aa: CASSTRQGIHEQYF

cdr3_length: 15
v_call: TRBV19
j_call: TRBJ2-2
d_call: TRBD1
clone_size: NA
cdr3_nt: TGTGCCAGTAGTATTCGGACAGGGAACACCGGGGAGCTGTTTTTT
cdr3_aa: CASSIRTGNTGELFF

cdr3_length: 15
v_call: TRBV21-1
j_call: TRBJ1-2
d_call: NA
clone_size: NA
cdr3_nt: TGTGCCAGCAGCAAAGCTGGGAGGAAGGGGTATGGCTACACCTTC
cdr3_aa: CASSKAGRKGYGYTF

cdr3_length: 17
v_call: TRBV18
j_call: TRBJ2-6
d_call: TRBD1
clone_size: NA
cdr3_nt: TGTGCCAGCTCACAGGGACAGGGGGCTTCTGGGGCCAACGTCCTGACTTTC
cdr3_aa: CASSQGQGASGANVLTF

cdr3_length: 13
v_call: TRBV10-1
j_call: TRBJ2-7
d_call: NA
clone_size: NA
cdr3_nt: TGCGCCGGCACCTCCGGGAGCTCCTACGAGCAGTACTTC
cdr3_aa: CAGTSGSSYEQYF

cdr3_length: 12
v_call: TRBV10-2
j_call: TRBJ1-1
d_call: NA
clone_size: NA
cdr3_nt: TGCGCCAGCCGCGGAGGGAACACTGAAGCTTTCTTT
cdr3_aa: CASRGGNTEAFF

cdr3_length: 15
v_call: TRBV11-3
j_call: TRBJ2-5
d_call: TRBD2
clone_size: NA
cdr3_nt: TGTGCCAGCAGCTTCCGTGCTAGCGGACAAGAGACCCAGTACTTC
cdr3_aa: CASSFRASGQETQYF

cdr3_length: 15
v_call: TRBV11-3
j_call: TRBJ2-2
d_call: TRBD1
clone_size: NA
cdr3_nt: TGTGCCAGCAGCTTAAGGACAGGGGGGGCCGGGGAGCTGTTTTTT
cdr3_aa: CASSLRTGGAGELFF

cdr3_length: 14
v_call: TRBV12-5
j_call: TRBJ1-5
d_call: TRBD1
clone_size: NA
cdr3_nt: TGTGCTAGTGGACCAGGGACAGCCTATCAGCCCCAGCATTTT
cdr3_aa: CASGPGTAYQPQHF

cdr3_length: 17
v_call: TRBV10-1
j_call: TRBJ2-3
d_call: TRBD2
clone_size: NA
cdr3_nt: TGCGCCAGCAGTGAGGGGACTAGCGGGGGGTTCACAGATACGCAGTATTTT
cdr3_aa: CASSEGTSGGFTDTQYF

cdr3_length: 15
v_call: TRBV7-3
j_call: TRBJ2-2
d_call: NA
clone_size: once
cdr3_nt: TGTGCCAGCAGCTTATTGGCTACGAACACCGGGGAGCTGTTTTTT
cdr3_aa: CASSLLATNTGELFF